This T cell receptor beta chain was sequenced in a study of T cells of healthy individuals. The V segment lost 5 bases and the J segment 6 bases; nucleotides outside the gene matches: 3. This CDR3 comprises 14 residues. Germline loops: CDR1 MNHEY, CDR2 SVGEGT. From the 5' RACE reads, TCRdb called clonotypes with MiXCR, one entry per CDR3 protein. The table has about 96,000 distinct CDR3 sequences, 15% to 20% seen once. The receptor comes from a human donor in good health. The V and J genes are TRBV6-2 or TRBV6-3 and TRBJ2-1; TRBD1 agrees at 11 bases. In DNA, the CDR3 is TGTGCCAGCAGTGCGGACAGGGGGCCCAATGAGCAGTTCTTC. Protein sequence: CASSADRGPNEQFF.